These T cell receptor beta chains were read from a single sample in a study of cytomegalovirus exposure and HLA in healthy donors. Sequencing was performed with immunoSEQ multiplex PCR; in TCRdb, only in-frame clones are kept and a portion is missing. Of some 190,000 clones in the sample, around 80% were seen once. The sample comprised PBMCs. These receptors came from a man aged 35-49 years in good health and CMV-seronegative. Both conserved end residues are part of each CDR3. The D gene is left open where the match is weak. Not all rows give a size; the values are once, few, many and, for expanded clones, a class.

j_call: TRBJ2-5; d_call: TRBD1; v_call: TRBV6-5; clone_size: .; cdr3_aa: CASSYGTGGETQYF; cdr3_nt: TGTGCCAGCAGTTACGGGACAGGGGGAGAGACCCAGTACTTC
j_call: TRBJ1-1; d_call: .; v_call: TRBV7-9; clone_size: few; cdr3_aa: CASSLGGLGNTEAFF; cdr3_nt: TGTGCCAGCAGCTTAGGAGGGCTAGGGAACACTGAAGCTTTCTTT
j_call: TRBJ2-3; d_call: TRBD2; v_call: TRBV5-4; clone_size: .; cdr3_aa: CASTPGGTSGNPSTDTQYF; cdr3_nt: TGTGCCAGCACCCCGGGGGGGACTAGCGGAAACCCTAGCACAGATACGCAGTATTTT
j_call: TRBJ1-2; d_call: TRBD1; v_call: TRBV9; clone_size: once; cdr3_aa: CASSPQGGPGYGYTF; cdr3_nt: TGTGCCAGCAGCCCTCAGGGGGGTCCGGGCTATGGCTACACCTTC
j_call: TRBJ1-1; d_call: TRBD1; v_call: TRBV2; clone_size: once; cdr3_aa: CASSAPATGREAFF; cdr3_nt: TGTGCCAGCAGTGCTCCCGCGACAGGGAGAGAAGCTTTCTTT
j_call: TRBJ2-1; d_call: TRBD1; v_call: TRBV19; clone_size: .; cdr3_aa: CASLGTGWWNEQFF; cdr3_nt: TGTGCCAGCTTGGGGACAGGGTGGTGGAATGAGCAGTTCTTC
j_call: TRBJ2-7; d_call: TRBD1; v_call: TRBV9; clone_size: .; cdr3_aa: CASSVAPGQGLYEQYF; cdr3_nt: TGTGCCAGCAGCGTAGCTCCGGGACAGGGCCTCTACGAGCAGTACTTC
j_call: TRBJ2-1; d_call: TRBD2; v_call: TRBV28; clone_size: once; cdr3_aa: CASEGLAGEFNEQFF; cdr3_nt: TGTGCCAGCGAGGGACTAGCGGGCGAGTTCAATGAGCAGTTCTTC
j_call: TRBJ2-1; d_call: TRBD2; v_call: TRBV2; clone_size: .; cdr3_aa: CASTAGGVVPNGFF; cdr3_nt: TGTGCCAGCACGGCGGGGGGGGTAGTCCCCAACGGGTTCTTC
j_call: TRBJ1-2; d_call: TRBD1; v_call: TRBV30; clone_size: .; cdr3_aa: CAWSVEQGVGYTF; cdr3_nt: TGTGCCTGGAGTGTTGAGCAGGGGGTAGGCTACACCTTC
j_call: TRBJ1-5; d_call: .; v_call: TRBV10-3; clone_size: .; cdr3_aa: CAISEPEDSNQPQHF; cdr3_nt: TGTGCCATCAGTGAGCCCGAGGATAGCAATCAGCCCCAGCATTTT
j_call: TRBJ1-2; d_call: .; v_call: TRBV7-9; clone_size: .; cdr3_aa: CASSLVQGYGYTF; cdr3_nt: TGTGCCAGCAGCTTAGTACAGGGCTATGGCTACACCTTC
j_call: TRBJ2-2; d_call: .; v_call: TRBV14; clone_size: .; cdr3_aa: CASSPSGTRPGELFF; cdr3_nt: TGTGCCAGCAGCCCGTCGGGGACAAGACCCGGGGAGCTGTTTTTT
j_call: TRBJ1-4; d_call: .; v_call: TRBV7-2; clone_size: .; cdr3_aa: CASRSRTNEKLFF; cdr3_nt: TGTGCCAGCAGGTCCCGAACTAATGAAAAACTGTTTTTT
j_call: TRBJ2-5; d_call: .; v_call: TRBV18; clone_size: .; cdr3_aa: CASSQGGQETQYF; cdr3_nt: TGTGCCAGCTCACAAGGGGGCCAAGAGACCCAGTACTTC
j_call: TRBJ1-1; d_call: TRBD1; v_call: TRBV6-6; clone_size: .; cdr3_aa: CASSPRTGGVTEAFF; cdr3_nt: TGTGCCAGCAGTCCCAGGACAGGGGGCGTCACTGAAGCTTTCTTT
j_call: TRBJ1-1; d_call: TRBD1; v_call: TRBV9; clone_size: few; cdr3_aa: CASSVGTASAEAFF; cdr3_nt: TGTGCCAGCAGCGTCGGGACAGCTTCGGCTGAAGCTTTCTTT
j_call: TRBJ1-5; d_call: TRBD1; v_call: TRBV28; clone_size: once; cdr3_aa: CASSLDRGGRPQHF; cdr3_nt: TGTGCCAGCAGCCTCGACAGGGGCGGTCGGCCCCAGCATTTT
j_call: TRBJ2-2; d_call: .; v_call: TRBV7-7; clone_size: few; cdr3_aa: CAVPGQAGGHTGELFF; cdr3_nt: TGTGCGGTCCCGGGACAGGCGGGGGGGCACACCGGGGAGCTGTTTTTT
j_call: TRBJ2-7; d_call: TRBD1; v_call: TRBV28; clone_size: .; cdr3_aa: CASSFFATGVIHEQYF; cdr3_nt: TGTGCCAGCAGTTTTTTTGCGACAGGGGTTATCCACGAGCAGTACTTC
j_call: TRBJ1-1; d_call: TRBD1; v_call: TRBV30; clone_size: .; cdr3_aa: CAWRKQGGNTEAFF; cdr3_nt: TGTGCCTGGAGAAAGCAGGGGGGGAACACTGAAGCTTTCTTT
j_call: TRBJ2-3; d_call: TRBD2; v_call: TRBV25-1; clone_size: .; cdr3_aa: CASSEPGLAGRGNTQYF; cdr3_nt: TGTGCCAGCAGTGAACCCGGGCTAGCGGGGAGGGGAAATACGCAGTATTTT
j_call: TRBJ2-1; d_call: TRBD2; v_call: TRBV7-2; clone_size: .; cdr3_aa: CASSLVSRGGEFF; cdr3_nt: TGTGCCAGCAGCTTAGTCTCGCGCGGGGGGGAGTTCTTC
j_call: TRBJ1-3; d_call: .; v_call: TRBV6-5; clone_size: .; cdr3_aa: CASSYRVAGNTIYF; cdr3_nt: TGTGCCAGCAGTTACCGGGTCGCTGGAAACACCATATATTTT
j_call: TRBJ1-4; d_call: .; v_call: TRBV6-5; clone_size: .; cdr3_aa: CASSPAVGSNEKLFF; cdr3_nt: TGTGCCAGCAGTCCAGCGGTTGGATCGAATGAAAAACTGTTTTTT
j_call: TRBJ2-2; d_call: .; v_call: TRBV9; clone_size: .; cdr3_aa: CASSVSSRNTGELFF; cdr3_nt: TGTGCCAGCAGCGTCTCTAGCCGTAACACCGGGGAGCTGTTTTTT
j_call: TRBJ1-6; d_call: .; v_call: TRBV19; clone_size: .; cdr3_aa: CASSIVANSPLHF; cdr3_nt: TGTGCCAGTAGTATAGTAGCTAATTCACCCCTCCACTTT
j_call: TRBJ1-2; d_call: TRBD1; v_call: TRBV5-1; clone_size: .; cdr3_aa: CASSVQTGDHGYTF; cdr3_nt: TGCGCCAGCAGCGTCCAGACAGGGGACCATGGCTACACCTTC
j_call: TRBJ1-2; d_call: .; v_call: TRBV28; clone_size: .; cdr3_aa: CASKTSGAASNYGYTF; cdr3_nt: TGTGCCAGCAAGACTTCAGGGGCAGCCTCCAACTATGGCTACACCTTC
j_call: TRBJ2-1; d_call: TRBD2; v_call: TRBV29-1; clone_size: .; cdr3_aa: CSVEGGREQFF; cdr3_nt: TGCAGCGTTGAGGGGGGGAGAGAGCAGTTCTTC
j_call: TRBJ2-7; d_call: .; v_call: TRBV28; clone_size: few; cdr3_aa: CASSLPKGTYEQYF; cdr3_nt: TGTGCCAGCAGTTTACCAAAGGGGACCTACGAGCAGTACTTC
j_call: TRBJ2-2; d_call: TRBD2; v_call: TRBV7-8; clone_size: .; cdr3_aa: CASSLARVGGAGELFF; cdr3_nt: TGTGCCAGCAGCTTAGCGCGAGTGGGAGGGGCCGGGGAGCTGTTTTTT
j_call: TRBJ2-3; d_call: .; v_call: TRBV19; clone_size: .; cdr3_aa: CASNPGVRSTDTQYF; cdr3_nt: TGTGCCAGTAACCCAGGGGTGCGGTCCACAGATACGCAGTATTTT
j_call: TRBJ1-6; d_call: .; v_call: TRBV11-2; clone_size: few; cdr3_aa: CASSPSLGGNSPLHF; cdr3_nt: TGTGCCAGCAGCCCCTCCCTGGGGGGTAATTCACCCCTCCACTTT
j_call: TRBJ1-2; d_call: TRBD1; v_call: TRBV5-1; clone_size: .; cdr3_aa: CASSPRGQGRQGGYTF; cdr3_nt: TGCGCCAGCAGCCCTAGGGGACAGGGCCGTCAGGGGGGCTACACCTTC
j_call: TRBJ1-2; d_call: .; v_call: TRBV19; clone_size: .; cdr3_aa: CASTLATGDYGYTF; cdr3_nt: TGTGCCAGTACCCTCGCGACAGGCGACTATGGCTACACCTTC
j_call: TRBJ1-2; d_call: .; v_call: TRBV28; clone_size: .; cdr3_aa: CASSVREGYTF; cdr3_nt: TGTGCCAGCAGTGTCCGGGAAGGCTACACCTTC